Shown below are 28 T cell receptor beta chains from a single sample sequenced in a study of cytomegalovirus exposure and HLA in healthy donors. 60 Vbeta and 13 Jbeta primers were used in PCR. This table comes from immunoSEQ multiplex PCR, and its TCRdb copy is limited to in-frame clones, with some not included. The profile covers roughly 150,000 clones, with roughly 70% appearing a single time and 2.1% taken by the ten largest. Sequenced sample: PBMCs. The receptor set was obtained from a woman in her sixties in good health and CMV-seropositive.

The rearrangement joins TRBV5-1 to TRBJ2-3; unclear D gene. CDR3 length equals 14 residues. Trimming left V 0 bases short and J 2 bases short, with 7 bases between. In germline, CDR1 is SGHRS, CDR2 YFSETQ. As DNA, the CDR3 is TGCGCCAGCAGCTTGGGCAGGAACACAGATACGCAGTATTTT. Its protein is CASSLGRNTDTQYF.

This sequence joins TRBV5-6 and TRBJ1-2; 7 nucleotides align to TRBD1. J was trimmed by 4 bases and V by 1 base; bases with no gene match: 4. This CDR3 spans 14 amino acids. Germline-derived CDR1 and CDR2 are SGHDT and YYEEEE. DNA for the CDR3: TGTGCCAGCAGCTTGAGGGGGCGCAGCTATGGCTACACCTTC. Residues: CASSLRGRSYGYTF. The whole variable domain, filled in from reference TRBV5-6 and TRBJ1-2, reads DAGVTQSPTHLIKTRGQQVTLRCSPKSGHDTVSWYQQALGQGPQFIFQYYEEEERQRGNFPDRFSGHQFPNYSSELNVNALLLGDSALYLCASSLRGRSYGYTFGSGTRLTVV.

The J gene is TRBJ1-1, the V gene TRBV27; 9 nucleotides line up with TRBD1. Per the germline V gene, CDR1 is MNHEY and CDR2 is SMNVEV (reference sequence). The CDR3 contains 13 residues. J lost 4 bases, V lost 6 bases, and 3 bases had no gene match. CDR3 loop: CASRLTGGTEAFF. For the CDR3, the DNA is TGTGCCAGCAGACTGACAGGGGGCACTGAAGCTTTCTTT.

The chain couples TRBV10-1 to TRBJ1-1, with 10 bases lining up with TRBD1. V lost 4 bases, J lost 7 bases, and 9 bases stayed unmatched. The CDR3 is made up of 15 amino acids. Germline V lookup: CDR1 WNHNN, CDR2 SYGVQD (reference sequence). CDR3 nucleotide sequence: TGCGCCAGCAGTGGGGGACAGGGGCGTGGGAATGAAGCTTTCTTT. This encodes CASSGGQGRGNEAFF.

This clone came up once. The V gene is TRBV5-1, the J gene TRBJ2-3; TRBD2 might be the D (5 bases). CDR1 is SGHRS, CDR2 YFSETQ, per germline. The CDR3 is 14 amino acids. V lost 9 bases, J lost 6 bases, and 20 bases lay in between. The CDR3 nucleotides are TGCGCCACTCGGGGAGACCTCGGTTGGGATACGCAGTATTTT. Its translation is CATRGDLGWDTQYF.

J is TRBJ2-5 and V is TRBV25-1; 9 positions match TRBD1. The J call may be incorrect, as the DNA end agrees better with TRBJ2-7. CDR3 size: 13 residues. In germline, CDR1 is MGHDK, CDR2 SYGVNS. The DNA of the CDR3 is TGTGCCAGCAGGCGGACAGGGGCCTACGAGCAGTACTTC. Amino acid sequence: CASRRTGAYEQYF.

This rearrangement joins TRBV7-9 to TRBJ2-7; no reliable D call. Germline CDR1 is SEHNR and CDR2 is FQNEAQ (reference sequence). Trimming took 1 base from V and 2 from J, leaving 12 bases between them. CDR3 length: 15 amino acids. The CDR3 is CASSLVGKQTYEQYF. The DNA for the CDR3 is TGTGCCAGCAGCTTAGTCGGCAAACAGACCTACGAGCAGTACTTC.

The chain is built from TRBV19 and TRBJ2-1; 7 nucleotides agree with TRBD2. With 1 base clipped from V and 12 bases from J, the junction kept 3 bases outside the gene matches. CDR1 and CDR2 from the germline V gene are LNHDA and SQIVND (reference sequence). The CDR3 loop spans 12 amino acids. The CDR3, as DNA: TGTGCCAGTAGTATAGGCGGGGGTGGGCAGTTCTTC. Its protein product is CASSIGGGGQFF.

CDR3 DNA sequence: TGTGCCAGCTCACCGGAGCTAGGCGAGCAGTACTTC. Encoded protein: CASSPELGEQYF. The chain employs TRBV18 and TRBJ2-7; D remains ambiguous. Trimming took off 3 bases at V and 6 bases at J, with 9 bases between the two ends. The germline V gene encodes CDR1 KGHSH and CDR2 LQKENI. CDR3 length: 12 residues.

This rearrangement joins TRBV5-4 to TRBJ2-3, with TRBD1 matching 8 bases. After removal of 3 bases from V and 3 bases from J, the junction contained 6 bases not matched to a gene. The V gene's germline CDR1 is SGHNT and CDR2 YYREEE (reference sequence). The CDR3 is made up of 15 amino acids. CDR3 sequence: CASSSWTGLTDTQYF. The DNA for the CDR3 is TGTGCCAGCAGCTCCTGGACAGGGTTAACAGATACGCAGTATTTT.

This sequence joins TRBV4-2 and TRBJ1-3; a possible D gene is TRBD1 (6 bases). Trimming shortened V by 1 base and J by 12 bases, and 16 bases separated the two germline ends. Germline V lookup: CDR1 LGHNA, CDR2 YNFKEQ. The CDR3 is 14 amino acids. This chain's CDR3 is CASSQGGRGHLIYF. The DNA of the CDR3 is TGTGCCAGCAGCCAAGGGGGGAGGGGACATCTCATATATTTT.

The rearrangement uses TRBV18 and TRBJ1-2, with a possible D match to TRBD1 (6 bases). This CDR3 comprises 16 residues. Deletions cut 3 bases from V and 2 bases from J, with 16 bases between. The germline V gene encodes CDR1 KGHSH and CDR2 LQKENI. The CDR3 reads CASSPELWGGNYGYTF. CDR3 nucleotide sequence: TGTGCCAGCTCACCGGAGTTATGGGGGGGCAACTATGGCTACACCTTC.

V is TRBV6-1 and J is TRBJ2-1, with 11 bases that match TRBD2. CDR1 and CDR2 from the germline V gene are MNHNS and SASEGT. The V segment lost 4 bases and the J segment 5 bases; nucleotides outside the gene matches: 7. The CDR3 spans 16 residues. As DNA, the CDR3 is TGTGCCAGCAGTGTAATTGGGACTAGCGGTAACAATGAGCAGTTCTTC. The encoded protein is CASSVIGTSGNNEQFF.

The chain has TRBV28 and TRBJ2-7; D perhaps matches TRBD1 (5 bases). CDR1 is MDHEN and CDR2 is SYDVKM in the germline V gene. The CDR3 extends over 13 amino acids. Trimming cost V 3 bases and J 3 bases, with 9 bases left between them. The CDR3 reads CASSLGQIYEQYF. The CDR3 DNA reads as TGTGCCAGCAGTTTGGGGCAGATCTACGAGCAGTACTTC.

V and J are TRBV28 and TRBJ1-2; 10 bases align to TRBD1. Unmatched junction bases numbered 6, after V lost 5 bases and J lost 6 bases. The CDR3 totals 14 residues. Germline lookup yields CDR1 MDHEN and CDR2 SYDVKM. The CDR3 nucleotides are TGTGCCAGCAGTGGCCGGGACAGGGGCCATGGCTACACCTTC. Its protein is CASSGRDRGHGYTF.

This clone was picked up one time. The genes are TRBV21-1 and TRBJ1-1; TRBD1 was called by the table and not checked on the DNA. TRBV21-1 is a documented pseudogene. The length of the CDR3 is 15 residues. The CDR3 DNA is TGTGCCCTGGTGTTTGTGGGGGACATGAACACTGAAGCTTTCTTT. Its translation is CALVFVGDMNTEAFF.

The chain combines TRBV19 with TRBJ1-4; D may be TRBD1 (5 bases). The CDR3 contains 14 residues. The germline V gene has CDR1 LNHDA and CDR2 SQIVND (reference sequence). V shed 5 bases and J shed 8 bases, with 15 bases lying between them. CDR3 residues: CASSPGGFGEKLFF. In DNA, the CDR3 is TGTGCCAGTAGTCCCGGGGGGTTCGGGGAAAAACTGTTTTTT.

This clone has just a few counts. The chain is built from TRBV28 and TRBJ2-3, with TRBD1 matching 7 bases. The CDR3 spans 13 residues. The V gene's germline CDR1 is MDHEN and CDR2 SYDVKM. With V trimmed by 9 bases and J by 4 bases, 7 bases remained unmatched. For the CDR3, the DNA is TGTGCCAGTCTCAGCCAGGGGGCAGATACGCAGTATTTT. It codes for CASLSQGADTQYF. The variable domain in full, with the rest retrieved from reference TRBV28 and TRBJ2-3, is DVKVTQSSRYLVKRTGEKVFLECVQDMDHENMFWYRQDPGLGLRLIYFSYDVKMKEKGDIPEGYSVSREKKERFSLILESASTNQTSMYLCASLSQGADTQYFGPGTRLTVL.

The CDR3: CASRDRGYSNQPQHF. CDR3 nucleotides: TGTGCCAGCAGAGACAGGGGGTATAGCAATCAGCCCCAGCATTTT. The chain recombines TRBV6-1 with TRBJ1-5; 9 nucleotides agree with TRBD1. This CDR3 has 15 amino acids. Trimming removed 6 bases from V and 0 bases from J; junction bases left unmatched: 3. The germline V gene encodes CDR1 MNHNS and CDR2 SASEGT.

The CDR3 sequence: CASRQGNSNQPQHF. As DNA, the CDR3 is TGCGCCAGCCGACAGGGTAATAGCAATCAGCCCCAGCATTTT. This rearrangement joins TRBV10-1 to TRBJ1-5, with 7 nucleotides matching TRBD1. The germline CDR1 and CDR2 sequences are WNHNN and SYGVQD (reference sequence). The CDR3 has 14 amino acids. V gave up 8 bases and J gave up 0 bases; unmatched junction bases: 4.

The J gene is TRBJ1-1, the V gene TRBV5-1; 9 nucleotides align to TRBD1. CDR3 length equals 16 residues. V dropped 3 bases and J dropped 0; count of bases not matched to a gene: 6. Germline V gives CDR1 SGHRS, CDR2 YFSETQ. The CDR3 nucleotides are TGCGCCAGCAGCTCCGGACAGGGGAGGATGAACACTGAAGCTTTCTTT. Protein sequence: CASSSGQGRMNTEAFF.

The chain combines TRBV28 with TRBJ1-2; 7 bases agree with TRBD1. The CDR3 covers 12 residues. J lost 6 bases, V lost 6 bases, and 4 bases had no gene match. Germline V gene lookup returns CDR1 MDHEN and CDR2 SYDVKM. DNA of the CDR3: TGTGCCAGCAGCGTTCAGGGGGATGGCTACACCTTC. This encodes CASSVQGDGYTF.

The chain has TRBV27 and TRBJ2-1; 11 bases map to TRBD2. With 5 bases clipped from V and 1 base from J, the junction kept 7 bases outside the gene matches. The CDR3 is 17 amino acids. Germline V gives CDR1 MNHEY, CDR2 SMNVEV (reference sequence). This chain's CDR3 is CASSGTSGRSSYNEQFF. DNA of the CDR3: TGTGCCAGCAGTGGAACTAGCGGGAGATCTTCCTACAATGAGCAGTTCTTC.

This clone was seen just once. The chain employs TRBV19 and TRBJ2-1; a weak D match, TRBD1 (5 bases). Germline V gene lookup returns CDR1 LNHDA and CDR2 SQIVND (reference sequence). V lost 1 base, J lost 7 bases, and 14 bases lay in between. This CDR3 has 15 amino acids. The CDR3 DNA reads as TGTGCCAGTAGTATAGTCGCCCAGGGTGAAAATGAGCAGTTCTTC. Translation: CASSIVAQGENEQFF.

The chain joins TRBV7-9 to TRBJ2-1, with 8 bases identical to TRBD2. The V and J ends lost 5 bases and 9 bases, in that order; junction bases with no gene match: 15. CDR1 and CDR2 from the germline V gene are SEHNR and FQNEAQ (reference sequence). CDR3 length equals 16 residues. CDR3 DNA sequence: TGTGCCAGCAGCCCATTGCCCGGGACTAGTCAAGGTGAGCAGTTCTTC. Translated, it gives CASSPLPGTSQGEQFF.

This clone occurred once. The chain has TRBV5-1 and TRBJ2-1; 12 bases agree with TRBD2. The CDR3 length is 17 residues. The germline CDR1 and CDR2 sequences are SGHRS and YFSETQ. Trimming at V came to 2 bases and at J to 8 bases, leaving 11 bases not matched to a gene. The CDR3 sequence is CASSLSTSGRVNDEQFF. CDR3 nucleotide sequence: TGCGCCAGCAGCTTATCGACTAGCGGGAGAGTTAACGATGAGCAGTTCTTC.

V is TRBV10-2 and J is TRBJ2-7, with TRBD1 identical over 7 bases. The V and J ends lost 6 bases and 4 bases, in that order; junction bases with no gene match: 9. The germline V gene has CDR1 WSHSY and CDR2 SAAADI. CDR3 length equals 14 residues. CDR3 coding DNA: TGCGCCAGCAGAGACACAGGGGATCGTTACGAGCAGTACTTC. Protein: CASRDTGDRYEQYF.

The CDR3: CASSFGTETLYGYTF. The CDR3 DNA reads as TGTGCCAGCAGTTTCGGGACAGAGACCCTCTATGGCTACACCTTC. The genes are TRBV5-4 and TRBJ1-2, with 7 bases fitting TRBD1. With V trimmed by 5 bases and J by 4 bases, 11 bases remained unmatched. The germline V gene encodes CDR1 SGHNT and CDR2 YYREEE (reference sequence). This CDR3 region has 15 residues.